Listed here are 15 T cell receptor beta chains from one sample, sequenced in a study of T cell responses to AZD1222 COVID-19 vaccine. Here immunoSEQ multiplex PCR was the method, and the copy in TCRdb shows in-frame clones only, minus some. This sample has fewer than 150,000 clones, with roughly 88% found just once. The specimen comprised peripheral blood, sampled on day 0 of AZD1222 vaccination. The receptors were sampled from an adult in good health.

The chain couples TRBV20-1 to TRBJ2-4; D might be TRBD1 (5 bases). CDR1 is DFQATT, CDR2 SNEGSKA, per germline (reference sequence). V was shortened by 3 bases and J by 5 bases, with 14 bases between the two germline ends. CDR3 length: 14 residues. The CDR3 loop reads CSASHRSTQNIQYF. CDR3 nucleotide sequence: TGCAGTGCTAGTCACAGGTCAACCCAAAACATTCAGTACTTC.

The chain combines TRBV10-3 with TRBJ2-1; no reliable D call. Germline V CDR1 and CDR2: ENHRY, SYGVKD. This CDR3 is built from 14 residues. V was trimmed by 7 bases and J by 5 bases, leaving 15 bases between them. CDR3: CAIKELGNDNEQFF. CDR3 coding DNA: TGTGCCATCAAAGAACTGGGTAACGACAATGAGCAGTTCTTC.

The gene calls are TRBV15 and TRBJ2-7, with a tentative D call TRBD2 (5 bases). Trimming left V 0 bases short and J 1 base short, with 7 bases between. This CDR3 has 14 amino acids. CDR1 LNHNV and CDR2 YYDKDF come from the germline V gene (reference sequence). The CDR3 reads CATSRERGSYEQYF. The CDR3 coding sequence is TGTGCCACCAGCAGAGAACGGGGTTCCTACGAGCAGTACTTC.

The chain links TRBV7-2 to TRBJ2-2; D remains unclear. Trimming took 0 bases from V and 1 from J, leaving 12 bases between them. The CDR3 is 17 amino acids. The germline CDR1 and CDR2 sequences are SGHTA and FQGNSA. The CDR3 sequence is CASSLAWTSGNTGELFF. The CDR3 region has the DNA TGTGCCAGCAGCTTAGCGTGGACCTCGGGGAACACCGGGGAGCTGTTTTTT.

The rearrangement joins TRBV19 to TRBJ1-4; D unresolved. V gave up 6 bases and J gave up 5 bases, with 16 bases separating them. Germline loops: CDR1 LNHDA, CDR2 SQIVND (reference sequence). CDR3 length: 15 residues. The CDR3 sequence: CASSYGREANEKLFF. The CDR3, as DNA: TGTGCCAGTAGCTATGGAAGGGAGGCGAATGAAAAACTGTTTTTT.

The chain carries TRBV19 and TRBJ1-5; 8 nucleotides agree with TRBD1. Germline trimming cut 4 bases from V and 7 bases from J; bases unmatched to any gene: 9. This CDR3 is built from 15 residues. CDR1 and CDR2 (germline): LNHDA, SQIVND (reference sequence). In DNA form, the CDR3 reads TGTGCCAGTAGTAACCAGGACAGGGATGGGCAGCCCCAGCATTTT. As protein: CASSNQDRDGQPQHF. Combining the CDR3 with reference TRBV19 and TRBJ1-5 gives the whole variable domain DGGITQSPKYLFRKEGQNVTLSCEQNLNHDAMYWYRQDPGQGLRLIYYSQIVNDFQKGDIAEGYSVSREKKESFPLTVTSAQKNPTAFYLCASSNQDRDGQPQHFGDGTRLSIL.

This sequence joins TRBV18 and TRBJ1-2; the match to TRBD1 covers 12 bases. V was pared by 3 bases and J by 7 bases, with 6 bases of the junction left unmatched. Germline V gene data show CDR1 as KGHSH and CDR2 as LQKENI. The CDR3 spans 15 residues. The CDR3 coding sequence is TGTGCCAGCTCACCGAGGGGACAGGGGGCGTTTGGCTACACCTTC. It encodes CASSPRGQGAFGYTF. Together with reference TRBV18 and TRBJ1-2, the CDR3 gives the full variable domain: NAGVMQNPRHLVRRRGQEARLRCSPMKGHSHVYWYRQLPEEGLKFMVYLQKENIIDESGMPKERFSAEFPKEGPSILRIQQVVRGDSAAYFCASSPRGQGAFGYTFGSGTRLTVV.

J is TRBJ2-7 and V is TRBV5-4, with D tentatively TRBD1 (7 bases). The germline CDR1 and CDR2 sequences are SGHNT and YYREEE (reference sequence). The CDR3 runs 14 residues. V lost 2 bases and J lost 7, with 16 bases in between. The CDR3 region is CASSLQGSAGEQYF. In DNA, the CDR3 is TGTGCCAGCAGCTTACAGGGGTCCGCGGGGGAGCAGTACTTC.

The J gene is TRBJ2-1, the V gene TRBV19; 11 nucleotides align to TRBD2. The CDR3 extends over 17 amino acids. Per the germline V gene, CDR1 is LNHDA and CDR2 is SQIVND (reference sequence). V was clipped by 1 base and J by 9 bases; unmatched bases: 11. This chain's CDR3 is CASSIVTSGSRGGEQFF. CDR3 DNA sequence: TGTGCCAGTAGTATAGTCACTAGCGGGAGCCGCGGGGGTGAGCAGTTCTTC.

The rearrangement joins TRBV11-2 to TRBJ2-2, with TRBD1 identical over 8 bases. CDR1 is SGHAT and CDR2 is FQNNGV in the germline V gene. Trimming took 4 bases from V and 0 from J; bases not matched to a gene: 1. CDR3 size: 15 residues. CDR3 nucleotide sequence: TGTGCCAGCAGCTCGACAGGGGCGAACACCGGGGAGCTGTTTTTT. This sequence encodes CASSSTGANTGELFF.

CDR3 nucleotides: TGTGCCAGCAGCGTAGCCGGAGCGTCCTACAATGAGCAGTTCTTC. It codes for CASSVAGASYNEQFF. V is TRBV9 and J is TRBJ2-1; D call uncertain. This CDR3 region has 15 residues. CDR1 is SGDLS, CDR2 YYNGEE, per germline. V was shortened by 0 bases and J by 1 base, with 8 bases between the two germline ends.

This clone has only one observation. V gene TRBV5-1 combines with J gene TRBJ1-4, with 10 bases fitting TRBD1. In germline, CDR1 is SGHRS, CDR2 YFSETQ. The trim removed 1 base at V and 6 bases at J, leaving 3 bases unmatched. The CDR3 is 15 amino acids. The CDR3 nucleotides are TGCGCCAGCAGCTTGCAGACAGGGGGCGATGAAAAACTGTTTTTT. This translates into CASSLQTGGDEKLFF.

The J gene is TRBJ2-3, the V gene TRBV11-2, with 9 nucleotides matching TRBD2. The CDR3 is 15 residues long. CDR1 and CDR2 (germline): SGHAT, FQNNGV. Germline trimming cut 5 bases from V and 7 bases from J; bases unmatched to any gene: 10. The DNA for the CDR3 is TGTGCCAGCAGCCCCCGGATAGCGGGAGAAAATACGCAGTATTTT. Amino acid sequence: CASSPRIAGENTQYF.

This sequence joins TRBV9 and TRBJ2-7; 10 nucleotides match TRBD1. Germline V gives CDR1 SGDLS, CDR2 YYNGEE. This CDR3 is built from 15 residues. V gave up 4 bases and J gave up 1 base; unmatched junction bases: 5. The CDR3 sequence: CASSRTGGRSYEQYF. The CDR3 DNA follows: TGTGCCAGCAGCCGGACAGGGGGAAGGTCCTACGAGCAGTACTTC.

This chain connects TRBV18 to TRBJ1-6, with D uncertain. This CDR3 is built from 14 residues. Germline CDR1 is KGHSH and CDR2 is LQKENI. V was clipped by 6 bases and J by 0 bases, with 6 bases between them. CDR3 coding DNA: TGTGCCAGCTCCCTGAGCTCCTATAATTCACCCCTCCACTTT. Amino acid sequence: CASSLSSYNSPLHF.